The sequence of this T cell receptor (beta chain) was determined in a study of OX40 agonist ivuxolimab in advanced cancers. The overall study: Checkpoint inhibitors had been given previously to approximately 40% of patients. Study-level results: At 0.1 to 3.0 mg/kg and by week 6, clonal expansion occurred in CD4+ and CD8+ blood T cells. The study found among the lowest clonal expansion in partial responders at 0.1-3.0 mg/kg.

As regards this clone: Antigen: not known.

Clones were read by immunoSEQ multiplex PCR, and TCRdb kept only the in-frame ones, dropping some. The sample lists around 100,000 clones; 91% were seen once. Per germline, CDR1 MDHEN and CDR2 SYDVKM. The CDR3 covers 17 residues. Trimming took 7 bases from V and 0 from J, leaving 22 bases between them. This clonotype originated in an adult with an advanced solid tumor such as melanoma, head and neck, liver or kidney cancer. The V and J genes are TRBV28 and TRBJ2-7; D possibly corresponds to TRBD1 (6 bases). Sample: CD4+ or CD8+ T cells sorted from blood, taken in a trial of the OX40 agonist ivuxolimab. In DNA, the CDR3 is TGTGCCAGCACCCCAAGAAACCGGGACATAATCTCCTACGAGCAGTACTTC. It is translated as CASTPRNRDIISYEQYF.